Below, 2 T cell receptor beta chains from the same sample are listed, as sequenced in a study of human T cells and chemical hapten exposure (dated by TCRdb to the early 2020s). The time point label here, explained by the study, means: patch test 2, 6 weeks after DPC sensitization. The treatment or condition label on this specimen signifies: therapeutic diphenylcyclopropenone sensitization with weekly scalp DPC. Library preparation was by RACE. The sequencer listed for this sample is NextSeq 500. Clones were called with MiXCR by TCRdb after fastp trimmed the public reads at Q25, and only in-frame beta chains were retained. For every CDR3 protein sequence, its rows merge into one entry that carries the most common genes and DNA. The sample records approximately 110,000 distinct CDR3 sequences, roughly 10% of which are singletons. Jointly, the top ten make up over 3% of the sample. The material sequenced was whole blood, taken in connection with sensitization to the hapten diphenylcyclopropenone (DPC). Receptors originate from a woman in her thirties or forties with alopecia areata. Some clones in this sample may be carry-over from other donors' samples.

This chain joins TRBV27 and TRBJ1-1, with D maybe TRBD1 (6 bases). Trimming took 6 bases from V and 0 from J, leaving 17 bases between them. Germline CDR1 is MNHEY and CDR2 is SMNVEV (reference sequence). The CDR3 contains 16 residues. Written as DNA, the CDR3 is TGTGCCAGCAGAGGGAAACAAGGGGGAATGAACACTGAAGCTTTCTTT. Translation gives CASRGKQGGMNTEAFF.

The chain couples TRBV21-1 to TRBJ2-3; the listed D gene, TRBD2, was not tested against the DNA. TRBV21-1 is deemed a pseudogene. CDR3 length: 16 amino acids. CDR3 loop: CASSKESDLSTDTQYF. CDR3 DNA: TGTGCCAGCAGCAAAGAGTCCGACCTTAGCACAGATACGCAGTATTTT.